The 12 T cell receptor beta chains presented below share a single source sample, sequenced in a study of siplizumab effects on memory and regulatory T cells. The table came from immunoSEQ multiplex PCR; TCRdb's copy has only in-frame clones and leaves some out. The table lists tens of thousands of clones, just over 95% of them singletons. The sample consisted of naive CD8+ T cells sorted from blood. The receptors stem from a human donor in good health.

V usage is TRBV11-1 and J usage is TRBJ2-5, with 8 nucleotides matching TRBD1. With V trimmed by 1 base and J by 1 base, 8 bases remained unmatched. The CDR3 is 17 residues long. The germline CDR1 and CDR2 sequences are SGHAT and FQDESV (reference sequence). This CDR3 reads CASSLGGTGLLQETQYF. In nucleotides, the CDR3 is TGTGCCAGCAGCTTAGGGGGGACAGGCTTACTCCAAGAGACCCAGTACTTC. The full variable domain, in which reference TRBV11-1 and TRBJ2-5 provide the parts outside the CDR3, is EAEVAQSPRYKITEKSQAVAFWCDPISGHATLYWYRQILGQGPELLVQFQDESVVDDSQLPKDRFSAERLKGVDSTLKIQPAELGDSAMYLCASSLGGTGLLQETQYFGPGTRLLVL.

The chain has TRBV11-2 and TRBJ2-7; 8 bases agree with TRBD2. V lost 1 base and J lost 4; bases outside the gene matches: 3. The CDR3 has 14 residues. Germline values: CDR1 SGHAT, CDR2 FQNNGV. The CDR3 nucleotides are TGTGCCAGCAGCTTAGGGCGGGGGGTGTACGAGCAGTACTTC. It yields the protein CASSLGRGVYEQYF.

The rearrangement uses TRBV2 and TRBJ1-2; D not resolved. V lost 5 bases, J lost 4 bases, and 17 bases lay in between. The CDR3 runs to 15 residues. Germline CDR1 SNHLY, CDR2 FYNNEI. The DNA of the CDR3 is TGTGCCAGCAGTACCGGGCCCGGGGATTCCTATGGCTACACCTTC. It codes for CASSTGPGDSYGYTF.

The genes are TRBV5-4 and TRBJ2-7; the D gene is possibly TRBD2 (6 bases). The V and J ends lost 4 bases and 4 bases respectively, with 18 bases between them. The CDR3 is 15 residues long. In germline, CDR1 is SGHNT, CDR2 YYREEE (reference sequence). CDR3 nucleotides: TGTGCCAGCAGCCTTAAACCGGGGCGGGAATACGAGCAGTACTTC. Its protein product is CASSLKPGREYEQYF.

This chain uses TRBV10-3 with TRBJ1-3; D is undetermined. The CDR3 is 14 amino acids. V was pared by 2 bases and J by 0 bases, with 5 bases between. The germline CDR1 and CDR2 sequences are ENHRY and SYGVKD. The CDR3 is CAISEEDSGNTIYF. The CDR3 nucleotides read TGTGCCATCAGTGAGGAAGACTCTGGAAACACCATATATTTT.

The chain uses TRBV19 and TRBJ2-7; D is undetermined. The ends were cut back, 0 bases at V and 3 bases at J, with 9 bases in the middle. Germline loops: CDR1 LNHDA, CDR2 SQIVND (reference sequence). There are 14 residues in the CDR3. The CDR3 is CASSIDLSGYEQYF. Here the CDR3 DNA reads TGTGCCAGTAGTATAGATCTATCGGGCTACGAGCAGTACTTC.

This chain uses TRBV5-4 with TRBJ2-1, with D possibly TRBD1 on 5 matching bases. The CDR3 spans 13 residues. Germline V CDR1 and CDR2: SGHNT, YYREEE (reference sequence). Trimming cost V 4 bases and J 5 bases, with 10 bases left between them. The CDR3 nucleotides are TGTGCCAGCAGCACATGGGGCAACAATGAGCAGTTCTTC. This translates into CASSTWGNNEQFF. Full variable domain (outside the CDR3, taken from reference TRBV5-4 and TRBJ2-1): ETGVTQSPTHLIKTRGQQVTLRCSSQSGHNTVSWYQQALGQGPQFIFQYYREEENGRGNFPPRFSGLQFPNYSSELNVNALELDDSALYLCASSTWGNNEQFFGPGTRLTVL.

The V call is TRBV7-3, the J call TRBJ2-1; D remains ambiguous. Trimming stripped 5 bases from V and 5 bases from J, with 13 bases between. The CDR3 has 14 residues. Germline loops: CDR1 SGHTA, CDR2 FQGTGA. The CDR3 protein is CASSLISADNEQFF. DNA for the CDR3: TGTGCCAGCAGCCTAATCTCGGCAGACAATGAGCAGTTCTTC.

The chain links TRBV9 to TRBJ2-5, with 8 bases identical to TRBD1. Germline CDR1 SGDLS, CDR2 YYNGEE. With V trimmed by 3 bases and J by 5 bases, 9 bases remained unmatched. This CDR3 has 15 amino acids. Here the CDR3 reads CASSAGNQGAETQYF. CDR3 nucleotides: TGTGCCAGCAGCGCCGGAAATCAGGGGGCGGAGACCCAGTACTTC.

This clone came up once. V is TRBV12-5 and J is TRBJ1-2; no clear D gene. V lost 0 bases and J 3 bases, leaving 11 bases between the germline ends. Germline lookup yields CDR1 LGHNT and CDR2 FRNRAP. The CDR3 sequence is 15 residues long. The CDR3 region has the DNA TGTGCTAGTGGTTTGGTGGGCAGTTTGGACTATGGCTACACCTTC. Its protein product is CASGLVGSLDYGYTF.

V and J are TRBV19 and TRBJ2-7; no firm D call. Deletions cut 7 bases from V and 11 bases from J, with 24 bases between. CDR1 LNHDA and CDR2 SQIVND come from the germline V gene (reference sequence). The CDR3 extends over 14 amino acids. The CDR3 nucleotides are TGTGCCAGTAATCCCCCCGCAGGCCTCTGGTTGAAGTACTTC. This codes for CASNPPAGLWLKYF.

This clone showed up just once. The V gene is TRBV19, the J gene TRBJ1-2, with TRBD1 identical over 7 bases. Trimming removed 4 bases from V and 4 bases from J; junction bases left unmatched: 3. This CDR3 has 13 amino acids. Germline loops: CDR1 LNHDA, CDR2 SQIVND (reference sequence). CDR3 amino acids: CASSKGAIYGYTF. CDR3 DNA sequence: TGTGCCAGTAGTAAGGGGGCAATCTATGGCTACACCTTC.